The T cell receptor beta chain described here comes from a study of identical twins. A few counts support this clonotype. The trim removed 3 bases at V and 8 bases at J, leaving 11 bases unmatched. The CDR3 contains 16 residues. CDR1 and CDR2 from the germline V gene are LNHNV and YYDKDF (reference sequence). TCRdb passed the 5' RACE reads through MiXCR, listing each CDR3 protein once. The sample lists about 520,000 distinct CDR3 sequences, 22% occurring once. These sequences were also reported in another study, on T cells expressing NK-cell markers.

This rearrangement joins TRBV15 to TRBJ2-1, with 9 bases identical to TRBD2. The sequencing input was CD4+ T cells sorted from blood. The sequence was obtained from a woman aged 18-29 years in good health. The chain's CDR3 is CATSRGGTSLVDEQFF. CDR3 nucleotides: TGTGCCACCAGCAGGGGTGGGACTAGCCTCGTTGATGAGCAGTTCTTC.